These T cell receptor beta chains were read from a single sample in a study of blood T cell repertoires in COVID-19. Libraries were prepared by immunoSEQ multiplex PCR; TCRdb keeps only in-frame clonotypes and omits some of them. The sample shows 200,000 to 250,000 clones, around 82% of them seen only once. Sequencing was performed on peripheral blood. The receptors were gathered from a human donor in a cohort sampled during active COVID-19. Both conserved end residues are part of each CDR3. A D gene is named only where the DNA matches it firmly. Size is stated for part of the rows, as once, few or many counts, or as a class when the clone is expanded.

TRBJ2-1	TRBV4-1	.	.	TGCGCCAGCAGCCACGGAGGCCCTGAGCAGTTCTTC	CASSHGGPEQFF
TRBJ1-1	TRBV10-3	.	.	TGTGCCATCAGTGGACGTGAGGGCACTGAAGCTTTCTTT	CAISGREGTEAFF
TRBJ2-7	TRBV7-8	TRBD2	.	TGTGCCAGCAGCTTAGGGACTAGCGGGGGACACGAGCAGTACTTC	CASSLGTSGGHEQYF
TRBJ2-2	TRBV11-3	TRBD1	.	TGTGCCAGCAGCCCCCGGACAGGGGGGAACACCGGGGAGCTGTTTTTT	CASSPRTGGNTGELFF
TRBJ2-3	TRBV9	TRBD2	.	TGTGCCAGCAGCGAAGCGGGGGCCGACACAGATACGCAGTATTTT	CASSEAGADTDTQYF
TRBJ2-1	TRBV7-2	TRBD2	.	TGTGCCAGCAGCTTAGCGGCTAGCGGGGGCATAAATGAGCAGTTCTTC	CASSLAASGGINEQFF
TRBJ2-1	TRBV5-1	.	.	TGCGCCAGCTCGAAAGCGGCTAACAATGAGCAGTTCTTC	CASSKAANNEQFF
TRBJ2-7	TRBV7-9	.	.	TGTGCCAGCAGCCCATTCGACAGCCCCTCCTACGAGCAGTACTTC	CASSPFDSPSYEQYF
TRBJ1-3	TRBV11-1	TRBD1	.	TGTGCCAGCAGCTTCGGACAGGGTACCGGGAACACCATATATTTT	CASSFGQGTGNTIYF
TRBJ1-5	TRBV5-4	TRBD1	.	TGTGCCAGCAGCTTGTGGGGGACAGTCAATCAGCCCCAGCATTTT	CASSLWGTVNQPQHF
TRBJ2-7	TRBV5-1	.	.	TGCGCCAGCAGCTTGACGCAGGGCGTAAACGAGCAGTACTTC	CASSLTQGVNEQYF
TRBJ2-7	TRBV3-1/TRBV3-2	TRBD2	.	TGTGCCAGCAGCCCGGGAGCGGGGGGGACCTACGAGCAGTACTTC	CASSPGAGGTYEQYF
TRBJ2-2	TRBV24-1	TRBD1	.	TGTGCCACCAGTGATTTACGGGACAGGGGGAACACCGGGGAGCTGTTTTTT	CATSDLRDRGNTGELFF
TRBJ2-7	TRBV27	TRBD1	.	TGTGCCAGCAGTCCCCGACAGGGGGCCTACGAGCAGTACTTC	CASSPRQGAYEQYF
TRBJ1-6	TRBV10-3	TRBD1	few	TGTGCCACCGGACAGGGTCTTTTGGGATCCTATAATTCACCCCTCCACTTT	CATGQGLLGSYNSPLHF
TRBJ2-7	TRBV18	.	many	TGTGCCAGCTCACCACTGCCGGGACATAGCTCCTACGAGCAGTACTTC	CASSPLPGHSSYEQYF
TRBJ1-1	TRBV28	.	.	TGTGCCAGCAGCCGACGGGACACTGAAGCTTTCTTT	CASSRRDTEAFF
TRBJ1-5	TRBV10-3	.	.	TGTGCCATCAGTGAAGCAGGGAATCAGCCCCAGCATTTT	CAISEAGNQPQHF
TRBJ2-3	TRBV7-2	.	.	TGTGCCAGCAGCTTCGGGGGTGGGGATACGCAGTATTTT	CASSFGGGDTQYF
TRBJ2-7	TRBV6-5	TRBD1	.	TGTGCCAGCTTTCACAGGGGTAGGTACGAGCAGTACTTC	CASFHRGRYEQYF
TRBJ2-4	TRBV7-2	TRBD1	.	TGTGCCAGCAGCTTCGGGACAGGGTTTACCAAAAACATTCAGTACTTC	CASSFGTGFTKNIQYF
TRBJ2-7	TRBV5-1	TRBD2	.	TGCGCCAGCAGCTTTGTTGCGGGAGTCTCCTACGAGCAGTACTTC	CASSFVAGVSYEQYF
TRBJ1-1	TRBV11-2	TRBD1	.	TGTGCCAGCAGCTTAATAGGGGGCTTCACAAACACTGAAGCTTTCTTT	CASSLIGGFTNTEAFF
TRBJ1-1	TRBV27	.	.	TGTGCCAGCAGTTCCCTAAGGGGAACGACAGGGAACACTGAAGCTTTCTTT	CASSSLRGTTGNTEAFF
TRBJ2-3	TRBV29-1	.	.	TGCAGCGTTGTCCGGGGGGCCTACCGATCTAGCACAGATACGCAGTATTTT	CSVVRGAYRSSTDTQYF
TRBJ1-4	TRBV4-2	.	.	TGTGCCAGCAGCCAAGATCCAGGGGCGGGTGAAAAACTGTTTTTT	CASSQDPGAGEKLFF
TRBJ1-5	TRBV18	.	.	TGTGCCAGCTCACCCGTGAGTTCGGCGGATCAGCCCCAGCATTTT	CASSPVSSADQPQHF
TRBJ1-4	TRBV7-6	.	.	TGTGCCAGCAGCGCCCTGACTAGGGAAAAACTGTTTTTT	CASSALTREKLFF
TRBJ2-1	TRBV19	.	.	TGTGCCAGTAGTAGGTCCGGGACTCCGGGCAATGAGCAGTTCTTC	CASSRSGTPGNEQFF
TRBJ1-4	TRBV28	.	.	TGTGCCAGCAGCTCCTTTGGGAGGGATCTGGGGGGGCCTAATGAAAAACTGTTTTTT	CASSSFGRDLGGPNEKLFF
TRBJ1-4	TRBV3-1/TRBV3-2	.	once	TGTGCCAGCAGCCAAGGAATTCGAGATGAAAAACTGTTTTTT	CASSQGIRDEKLFF
TRBJ1-2	TRBV5-1	.	few	TGCGCCAGCAGCTTGGATCGCAGCCAGGATGGCTACACCTTC	CASSLDRSQDGYTF
TRBJ2-3	TRBV4-3	TRBD1	.	TGCGCCAGCAGCCGAAGGATACAGGGGGTTGCAGATACGCAGTATTTT	CASSRRIQGVADTQYF
TRBJ2-7	TRBV5-1	.	.	TGCGCCAGCAGCATTGACACCTCCTACGAGCAGTACTTC	CASSIDTSYEQYF
TRBJ2-2	TRBV9	TRBD2	.	TGTGCCAGCAGCGTAGCCGGACTAGCGGGGGCCGGATCGAACACCGGGGAGCTGTTTTTT	CASSVAGLAGAGSNTGELFF
TRBJ1-2	TRBV7-6	.	.	TGTGCCAGCAGCTTAGGTCTGAACTATGGCTACACCTTC	CASSLGLNYGYTF
TRBJ2-7	TRBV2	.	.	TGTGCCAGCAGCCCCAGGGACACGAAGTACTTC	CASSPRDTKYF
TRBJ2-3	TRBV24-1	TRBD1	.	TGTGCCACCAGTGAGAGCCGGGACAGTAAGGCAGATACGCAGTATTTT	CATSESRDSKADTQYF
TRBJ1-1	TRBV18	.	.	TGTGCCAGCTCACCGGAGGTACCAGGGAACACTGAAGCTTTCTTT	CASSPEVPGNTEAFF
TRBJ2-1	TRBV24-1	TRBD1	.	TGTGCCACCTCGAAGGGACAGGGGGCAGGGGAGCAGTTCTTC	CATSKGQGAGEQFF
TRBJ2-3	TRBV18	.	.	TGTGCCAGCTCACCAATGGGGAGGGGGACAGATACGCAGTATTTT	CASSPMGRGTDTQYF
TRBJ1-2	TRBV7-2	.	.	TGTGCCAGCAGCCTAAATCAGGGAATGGAAGGCTACACCTTC	CASSLNQGMEGYTF
TRBJ2-2	TRBV18	TRBD2	once	TGTGCCAGCTCGCGTGAGCGGGGGGCGAACACCGGGGAGCTGTTTTTT	CASSRERGANTGELFF
TRBJ1-5	TRBV28	.	.	TGTGCCAGCAGTTTTATCTCTTATAGCAATCAGCCCCAGCATTTT	CASSFISYSNQPQHF
TRBJ2-3	TRBV28	TRBD2	.	TGTGCCAGCAGTTTCGGGGGGGGGTTTACAGATACGCAGTATTTT	CASSFGGGFTDTQYF